The 17 T cell receptor beta chains listed next were all sequenced from one sample in a study of OX40 agonist ivuxolimab in advanced cancers. The protocol was immunoSEQ multiplex PCR, while the TCRdb copy is restricted to in-frame clones and leaves out a portion. The table records tens of thousands of clones, roughly 94% of them present only once. Source: CD4+ or CD8+ T cells sorted from blood, taken in a trial of the OX40 agonist ivuxolimab. Receptors originate from an adult with an advanced solid tumor such as melanoma, head and neck, liver or kidney cancer.

The count of this clone is one. The rearrangement joins TRBV21-1 to TRBJ2-5. The J call may be mistaken, given a closer DNA end match to TRBJ2-7. TRBV21-1 is a pseudogene segment. The CDR3 consists of 14 residues. The CDR3 is CASSKVGKLYEQYF. The CDR3, as DNA: TGTGCCAGCAGCAAAGTAGGGAAACTTTACGAGCAGTACTTC.

The rearrangement joins TRBV5-6 to TRBJ2-4, with D hard to call. In germline, CDR1 is SGHDT, CDR2 YYEEEE. The CDR3 is 13 amino acids. Trimming left V 2 bases short and J 6 bases short, with 9 bases between. The CDR3 nucleotides read TGTGCCAGCAGCTTCTTACGATTAAACATTCAGTACTTC. Encoded protein: CASSFLRLNIQYF. Filled out from reference TRBV5-6 and TRBJ2-4, the complete variable domain reads DAGVTQSPTHLIKTRGQQVTLRCSPKSGHDTVSWYQQALGQGPQFIFQYYEEEERQRGNFPDRFSGHQFPNYSSELNVNALLLGDSALYLCASSFLRLNIQYFGAGTRLSVL.

The chain has TRBV18 and TRBJ2-3; 9 positions agree with TRBD1. Unmatched junction bases numbered 15, after V lost 3 bases and J lost 2 bases. The CDR3 runs to 19 residues. The germline V gene has CDR1 KGHSH and CDR2 LQKENI. The CDR3 DNA reads TGTGCCAGCTCACCGGAGCCGGGACAGGGTTTTTTCGCCACAGATACGCAGTATTTT. Protein sequence: CASSPEPGQGFFATDTQYF.

The chain joins TRBV29-1 to TRBJ2-2; D is tentatively TRBD1 or TRBD2 (6 bases each). The CDR3 length is 15 residues. Germline assignment: CDR1 SQVTM and CDR2 ANQGSEA. The CDR3 DNA reads as TGCAGTGTGGACAGCACCTGGGGGGACACCGGGGAGCTGTTTTTT. Its protein is CSVDSTWGDTGELFF.

The J gene is TRBJ1-2, the V gene TRBV27; D remains ambiguous. CDR3 length: 15 residues. V lost 2 bases, J lost 4 bases, and 14 bases lay in between. Per the germline V gene, CDR1 is MNHEY and CDR2 is SMNVEV (reference sequence). This chain's CDR3 is CASSLTGRVGYGYTF. CDR3 sequence (DNA): TGTGCCAGCAGTTTAACTGGCCGGGTGGGCTATGGCTACACCTTC.

This chain connects TRBV19 to TRBJ2-5; the D call may be TRBD1 or TRBD2 (5 bases each). The CDR3 extends over 15 amino acids. The V end was cut by 3 bases, the J end by 5 bases, with 16 bases between. The germline gives CDR1 LNHDA, CDR2 SQIVND (reference sequence). The CDR3 DNA is TGTGCCAGTAGTATGAGGGGTAATTTAGGGGAGACCCAGTACTTC. This translates into CASSMRGNLGETQYF.

The V call is TRBV7-6, the J call TRBJ2-7; D call uncertain. Looked up from germline, CDR1 is SGHVS and CDR2 is FNYEAQ. V lost 1 base, J lost 4 bases, and 8 bases lay in between. This CDR3 has 13 residues. CDR3 sequence reads: CASSLGPIYEQYF. The CDR3 DNA sequence: TGTGCCAGCAGCTTAGGGCCTATTTACGAGCAGTACTTC.

This chain uses TRBV7-9 with TRBJ1-1; D may be TRBD1 (6 bases). The CDR3 sequence is 12 residues long. V lost 8 bases, J lost 7 bases, and 14 bases lay in between. Germline assignment: CDR1 SEHNR and CDR2 FQNEAQ (reference sequence). CDR3 region: CASGGRVNEAFF. In nucleotides, the CDR3 is TGTGCCAGCGGGGGGCGCGTTAATGAAGCTTTCTTT.

The gene calls are TRBV19 and TRBJ2-3; no firm D call. V was shortened by 3 bases and J by 6 bases, with 4 bases between the two germline ends. The germline gives CDR1 LNHDA, CDR2 SQIVND (reference sequence). CDR3 length: 11 residues. CDR3 bases: TGTGCCAGTAGTATTCGGGATACGCAGTATTTT. Its protein is CASSIRDTQYF.

This chain links TRBV27 with TRBJ1-1, with D possibly TRBD1 on 5 matching bases. CDR3 length equals 12 residues. Germline CDR1 and CDR2: MNHEY and SMNVEV (reference sequence). Trimming left V 5 bases short and J 8 bases short, with 12 bases between. For the CDR3, the DNA is TGTGCCAGCAGTGCTTCCCGGACAGAAGCTTTCTTT. It encodes CASSASRTEAFF.

V usage is TRBV4-1 and J usage is TRBJ2-2; 7 nucleotides line up with TRBD2. The trim removed 4 bases at V and 0 bases at J, leaving 8 bases unmatched. Germline V lookup: CDR1 MGHRA, CDR2 YSYEKL. This CDR3 has 17 amino acids. The CDR3 is CASSPGGNPTNTGELFF. The CDR3, as DNA: TGCGCCAGCAGCCCGGGGGGTAATCCAACGAACACCGGGGAGCTGTTTTTT.

This chain uses TRBV14 with TRBJ2-5; D is uncertain. The germline V gene has CDR1 SGHDN and CDR2 FVKESK. Trimming took off 1 base at V and 2 bases at J, with 8 bases between the two ends. The CDR3 runs 14 residues. The CDR3 nucleotides read TGTGCCAGCAGCCAAGGTCAGATACAAGAGACCCAGTACTTC. Protein: CASSQGQIQETQYF.

The gene calls are TRBV5-6 and TRBJ1-2; possible D gene TRBD1, 5 bases. The germline gives CDR1 SGHDT, CDR2 YYEEEE. The CDR3 has 17 amino acids. Trimming removed 6 bases from V and 1 base from J, with 22 bases in between. In DNA form, the CDR3 reads TGTGCCAGCACCACCAGCCGGGACTTGGTAATTAACTATGGCTACACCTTC. It yields the protein CASTTSRDLVINYGYTF.

The gene calls are TRBV28 and TRBJ2-5; TRBD1 matches at 7 bases. Trimming removed 7 bases from V and 3 bases from J; junction bases left unmatched: 5. Germline CDR1 and CDR2: MDHEN and SYDVKM. The CDR3 runs to 13 residues. The chain's CDR3 is CASTQGQKETQYF. The CDR3 DNA reads TGTGCCAGCACCCAGGGACAGAAAGAGACCCAGTACTTC. The full variable domain, completed using reference TRBV28 and TRBJ2-5, is DVKVTQSSRYLVKRTGEKVFLECVQDMDHENMFWYRQDPGLGLRLIYFSYDVKMKEKGDIPEGYSVSREKKERFSLILESASTNQTSMYLCASTQGQKETQYFGPGTRLLVL.

The genes are TRBV10-3 and TRBJ2-7; no clear D gene. The length of the CDR3 is 14 residues. CDR1 and CDR2 (germline): ENHRY, SYGVKD. The V gene lost 1 base and the J gene lost 2 bases, with 9 bases spanning the gap. This chain's CDR3 is CAISEFDLTYEQYF. CDR3 nucleotide sequence: TGTGCCATCAGTGAGTTCGACTTAACCTACGAGCAGTACTTC.

This rearrangement joins TRBV30 to TRBJ2-7; no definite D call. The CDR3 is 11 residues long. The V gene's germline CDR1 is GTSNPN and CDR2 SVGIG (reference sequence). Trimming took off 2 bases at V and 3 bases at J, with 5 bases between the two ends. CDR3 coding DNA: TGTGCCTGGAGTTCGGTCTACGAGCAGTACTTC. This sequence encodes CAWSSVYEQYF.

This chain joins TRBV4-1 and TRBJ1-3, with 8 bases matching TRBD1. Trimming took 1 base from V and 0 from J; bases not matched to a gene: 8. From germline, CDR1 is MGHRA and CDR2 YSYEKL. The CDR3 totals 18 residues. DNA for the CDR3: TGCGCCAGCAGCCAAGCTGCAGGGGGCCTACACTCTGGAAACACCATATATTTT. As protein: CASSQAAGGLHSGNTIYF.